The 2 T cell receptor beta chains given below trace back to one sample, sequenced in a study of T-cell memory formation after mild COVID-19. From the 5' RACE reads, TCRdb called clonotypes with MiXCR, one entry per CDR3 protein. The table has 350,000 to 400,000 distinct CDR3 sequences, approximately 15% seen once. The sample was PBMCs or a T cell subset sorted from them (not recorded which). Receptor source: a man in his late teens or twenties who had mild COVID-19 (a few samples of this study predate the infection). Cell type and time point are not known.

There are many counts of this clonotype. This chain links TRBV27 with TRBJ2-5; the D gene is possibly TRBD2 (5 bases). The germline V gene has CDR1 MNHEY and CDR2 SMNVEV (reference sequence). There are 13 residues in the CDR3. Deletions cut 5 bases from V and 3 bases from J, with 10 bases between. The CDR3 coding sequence is TGTGCCAGCAGTGTAAGGCGGGAAGAGACCCAGTACTTC. Its protein product is CASSVRREETQYF.

The gene calls are TRBV19 and TRBJ1-1; D remains ambiguous. V lost 6 bases, J lost 4 bases, and 24 bases lay in between. The CDR3 is made up of 17 amino acids. The germline gives CDR1 LNHDA, CDR2 SQIVND (reference sequence). The CDR3 protein is CASSPFSWGGLLTEAFF. Here the CDR3 DNA reads TGTGCCAGTAGCCCTTTCAGTTGGGGTGGGCTGCTCACTGAAGCTTTCTTT.